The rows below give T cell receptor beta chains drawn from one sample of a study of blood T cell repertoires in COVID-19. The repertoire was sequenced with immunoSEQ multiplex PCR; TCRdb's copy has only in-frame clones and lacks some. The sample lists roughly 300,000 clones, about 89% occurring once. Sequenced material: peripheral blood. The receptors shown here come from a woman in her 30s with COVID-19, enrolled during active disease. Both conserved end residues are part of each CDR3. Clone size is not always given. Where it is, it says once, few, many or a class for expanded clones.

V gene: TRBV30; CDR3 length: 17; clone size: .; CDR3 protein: CAWRDIPGLPRGETQYF
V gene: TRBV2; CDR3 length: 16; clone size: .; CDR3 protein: CASRDSPTGPNYGYTF
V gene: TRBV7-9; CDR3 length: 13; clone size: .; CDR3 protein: CASSLGGGNTIYF
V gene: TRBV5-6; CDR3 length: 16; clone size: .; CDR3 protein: CASSLATGQGASEAFF
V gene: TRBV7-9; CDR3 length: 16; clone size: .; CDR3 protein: CASSRDRGLLNTEAFF
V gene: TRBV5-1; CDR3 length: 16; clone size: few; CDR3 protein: CASSLGSRQGSYEQYF
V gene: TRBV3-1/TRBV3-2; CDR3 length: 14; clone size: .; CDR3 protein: CASRGLTNTGELFF
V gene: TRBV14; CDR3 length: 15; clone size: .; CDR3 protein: CASSQGQGVRETQYF
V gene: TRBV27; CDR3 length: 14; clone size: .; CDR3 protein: CASSLYINTGELFF
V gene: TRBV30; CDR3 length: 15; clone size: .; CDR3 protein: CAWSTGAGGRNTIYF
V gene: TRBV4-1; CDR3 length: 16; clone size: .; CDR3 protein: CASSQEGPHSGNTIYF
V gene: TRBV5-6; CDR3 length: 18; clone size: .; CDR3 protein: CASSLAGREGRSTDTQYF
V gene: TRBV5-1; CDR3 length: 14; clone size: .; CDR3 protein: CASSFAGQGSGQYF
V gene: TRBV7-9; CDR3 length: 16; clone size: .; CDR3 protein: CASSLNVRDFGNTIYF
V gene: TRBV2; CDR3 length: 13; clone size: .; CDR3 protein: CASSGGGGYEQYF
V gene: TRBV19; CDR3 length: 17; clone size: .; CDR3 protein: CASSIGTGSIIDQPQHF
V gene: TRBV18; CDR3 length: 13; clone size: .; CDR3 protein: CASSRTGSTEAFF
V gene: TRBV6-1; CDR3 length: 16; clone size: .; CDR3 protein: CASSVLGEGNTGELFF
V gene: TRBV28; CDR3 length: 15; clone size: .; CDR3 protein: CASSWVRGRSYGYTF
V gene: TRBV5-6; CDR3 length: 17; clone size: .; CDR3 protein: CASSLGPGTGAGNTIYF
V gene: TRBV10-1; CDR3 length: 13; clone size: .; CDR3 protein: CASSGNTGGRQIF
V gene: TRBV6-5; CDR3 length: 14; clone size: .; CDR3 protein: CASSYSVRANEAFF
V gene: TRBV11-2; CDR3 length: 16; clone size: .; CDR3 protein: CASSLDQVIAGGSGFF
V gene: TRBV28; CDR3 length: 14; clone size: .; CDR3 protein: CASSLGQGLQPQHF
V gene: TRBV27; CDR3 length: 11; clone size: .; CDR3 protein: CASRNGNEQYF
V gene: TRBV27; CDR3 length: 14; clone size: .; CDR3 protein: CASSTFIGSEKLFF
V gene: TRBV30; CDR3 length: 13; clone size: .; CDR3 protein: CAGRDSLYNEQFF
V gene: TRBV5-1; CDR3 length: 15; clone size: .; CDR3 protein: CASSPTALYNSPLHF
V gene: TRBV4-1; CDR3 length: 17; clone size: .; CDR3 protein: CASSQDPGDLLSYGYTF
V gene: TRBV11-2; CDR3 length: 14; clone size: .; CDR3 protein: CASSPRVMNTEAFF
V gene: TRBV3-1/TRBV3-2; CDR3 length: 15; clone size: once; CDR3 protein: CASSQWTSGSSEQYF
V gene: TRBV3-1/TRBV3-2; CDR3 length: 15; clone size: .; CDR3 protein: CASSQVVTSTDTQYF
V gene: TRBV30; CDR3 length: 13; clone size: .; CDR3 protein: CAWLDRNFYEQYF
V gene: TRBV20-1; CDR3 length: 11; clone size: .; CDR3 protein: CSASLADEQYF
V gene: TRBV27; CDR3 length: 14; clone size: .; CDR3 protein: CASSPGTSGNEQYF
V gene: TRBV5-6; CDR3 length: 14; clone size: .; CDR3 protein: CASRNRGTKETQYF
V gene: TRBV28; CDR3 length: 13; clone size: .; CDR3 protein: CASSLDTFYEQYF
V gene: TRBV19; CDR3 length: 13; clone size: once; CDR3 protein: CASCRLGTGELFF
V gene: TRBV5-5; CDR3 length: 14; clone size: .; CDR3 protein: CASSLGGGNTEAFF
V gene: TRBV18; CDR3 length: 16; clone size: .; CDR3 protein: CASSPALAGGYNEQFF
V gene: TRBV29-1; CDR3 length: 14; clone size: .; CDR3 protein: CSVAGLAGTDTQYF
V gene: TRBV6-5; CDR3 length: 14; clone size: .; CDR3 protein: CASSYFPGEGGYTF
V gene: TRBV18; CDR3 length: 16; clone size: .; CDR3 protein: CASSPYSVAMGDEQYF
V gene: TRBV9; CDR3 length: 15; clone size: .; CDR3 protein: CASSARPDGAYEQYF
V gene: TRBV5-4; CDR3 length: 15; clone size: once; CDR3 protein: CASSSGTSGTHEQFF
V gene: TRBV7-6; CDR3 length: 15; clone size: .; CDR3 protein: CASSFTDRRQETQYF
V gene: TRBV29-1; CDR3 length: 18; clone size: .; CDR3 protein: CSVAGPAYETSKRYEQYF
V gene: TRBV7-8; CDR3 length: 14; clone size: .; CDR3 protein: CASSVRDSAYEQYF
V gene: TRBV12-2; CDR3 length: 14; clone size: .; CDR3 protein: CASRLGGYQETQYF
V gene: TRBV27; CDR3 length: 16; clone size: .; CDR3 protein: CASSLGAGGNTGELFF
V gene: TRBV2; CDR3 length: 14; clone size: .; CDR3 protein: CASSRDLSSYEQYF
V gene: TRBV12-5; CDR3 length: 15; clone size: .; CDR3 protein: CASGLVTGARYEQYF
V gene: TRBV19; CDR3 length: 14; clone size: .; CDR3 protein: CASSTRGGGAEAFF